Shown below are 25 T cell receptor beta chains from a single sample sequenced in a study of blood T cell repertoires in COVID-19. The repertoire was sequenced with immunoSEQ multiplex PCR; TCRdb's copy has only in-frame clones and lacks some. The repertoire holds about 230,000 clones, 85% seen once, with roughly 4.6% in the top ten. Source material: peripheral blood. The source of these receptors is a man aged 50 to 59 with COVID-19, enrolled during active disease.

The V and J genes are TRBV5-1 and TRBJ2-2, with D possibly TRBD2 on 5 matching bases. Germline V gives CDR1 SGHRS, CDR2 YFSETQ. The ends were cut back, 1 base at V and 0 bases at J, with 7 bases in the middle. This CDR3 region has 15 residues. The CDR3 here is CASSLNSANTGELFF. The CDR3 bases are TGCGCCAGCAGCTTGAATAGCGCGAACACCGGGGAGCTGTTTTTT. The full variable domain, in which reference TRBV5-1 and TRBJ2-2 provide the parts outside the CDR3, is KAGVTQTPRYLIKTRGQQVTLSCSPISGHRSVSWYQQTPGQGLQFLFEYFSETQRNKGNFPGRFSGRQFSNSRSEMNVSTLELGDSALYLCASSLNSANTGELFFGEGSRLTVL.

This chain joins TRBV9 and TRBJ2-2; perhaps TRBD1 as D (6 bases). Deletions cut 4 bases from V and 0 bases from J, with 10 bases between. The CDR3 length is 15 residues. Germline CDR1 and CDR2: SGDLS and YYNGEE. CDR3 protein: CASSRGQPNTGELFF. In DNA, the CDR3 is TGTGCCAGCAGCAGAGGACAGCCGAACACCGGGGAGCTGTTTTTT.

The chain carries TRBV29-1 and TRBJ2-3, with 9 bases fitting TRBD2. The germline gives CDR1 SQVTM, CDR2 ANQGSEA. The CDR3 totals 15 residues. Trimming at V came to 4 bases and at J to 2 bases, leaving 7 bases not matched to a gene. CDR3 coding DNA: TGCAGCGTTGCGACTAGCGGAACTCCCACAGATACGCAGTATTTT. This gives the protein CSVATSGTPTDTQYF.

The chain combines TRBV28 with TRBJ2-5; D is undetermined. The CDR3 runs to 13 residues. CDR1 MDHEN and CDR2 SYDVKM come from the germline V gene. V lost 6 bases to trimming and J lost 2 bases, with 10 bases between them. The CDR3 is CASSSGQQETQYF. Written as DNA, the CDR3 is TGTGCCAGCAGCTCTGGGCAGCAAGAGACCCAGTACTTC. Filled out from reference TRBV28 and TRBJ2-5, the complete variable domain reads DVKVTQSSRYLVKRTGEKVFLECVQDMDHENMFWYRQDPGLGLRLIYFSYDVKMKEKGDIPEGYSVSREKKERFSLILESASTNQTSMYLCASSSGQQETQYFGPGTRLLVL.

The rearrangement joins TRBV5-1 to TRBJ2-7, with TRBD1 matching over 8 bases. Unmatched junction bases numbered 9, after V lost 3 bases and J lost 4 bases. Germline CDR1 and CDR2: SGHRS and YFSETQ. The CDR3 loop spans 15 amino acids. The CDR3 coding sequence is TGCGCCAGCAGCTCCGGTGGGACAGGAGGGTACGAGCAGTACTTC. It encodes CASSSGGTGGYEQYF.

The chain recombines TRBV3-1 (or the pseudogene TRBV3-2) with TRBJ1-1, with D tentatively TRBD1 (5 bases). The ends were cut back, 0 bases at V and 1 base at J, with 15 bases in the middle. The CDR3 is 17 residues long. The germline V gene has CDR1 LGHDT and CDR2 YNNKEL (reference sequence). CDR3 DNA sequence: TGTGCCAGCAGCCAAGACGTAGCAGGGTTGAGGAACACTGAAGCTTTCTTT. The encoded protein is CASSQDVAGLRNTEAFF.

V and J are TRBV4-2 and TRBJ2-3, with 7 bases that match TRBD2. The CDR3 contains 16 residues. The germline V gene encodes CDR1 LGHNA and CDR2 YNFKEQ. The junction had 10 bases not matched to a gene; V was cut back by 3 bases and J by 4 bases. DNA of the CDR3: TGTGCCAGCAGCCAGGCCTACGGGGGGAGGGCAGATACGCAGTATTTT. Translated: CASSQAYGGRADTQYF.

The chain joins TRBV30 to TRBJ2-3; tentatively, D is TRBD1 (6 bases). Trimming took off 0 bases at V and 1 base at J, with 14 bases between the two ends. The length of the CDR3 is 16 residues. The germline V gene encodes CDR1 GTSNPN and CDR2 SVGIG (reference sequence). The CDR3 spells CAWSVRWTAGTDTQYF. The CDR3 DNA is TGTGCCTGGAGTGTACGCTGGACAGCGGGCACAGATACGCAGTATTTT.

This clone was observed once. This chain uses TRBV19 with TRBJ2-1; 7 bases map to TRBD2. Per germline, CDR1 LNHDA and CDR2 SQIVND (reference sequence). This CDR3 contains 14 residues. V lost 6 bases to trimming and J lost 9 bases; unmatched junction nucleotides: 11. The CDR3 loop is CASRSSGAGVEQFF. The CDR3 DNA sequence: TGTGCCAGTAGGTCGAGCGGGGCGGGGGTTGAGCAGTTCTTC.

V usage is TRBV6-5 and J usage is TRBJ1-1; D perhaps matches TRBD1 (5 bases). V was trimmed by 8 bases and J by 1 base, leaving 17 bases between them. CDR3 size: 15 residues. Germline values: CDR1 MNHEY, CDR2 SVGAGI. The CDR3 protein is CASSRLGRGNTEAFF. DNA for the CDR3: TGTGCCAGCTCGAGGTTAGGGAGGGGGAACACTGAAGCTTTCTTT.

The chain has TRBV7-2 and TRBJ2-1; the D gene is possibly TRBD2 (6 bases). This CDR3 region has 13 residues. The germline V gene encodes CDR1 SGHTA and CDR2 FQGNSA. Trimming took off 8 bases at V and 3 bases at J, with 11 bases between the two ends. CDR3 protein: CASGPRGYNEQFF. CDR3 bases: TGTGCCAGCGGTCCGCGGGGCTACAATGAGCAGTTCTTC.

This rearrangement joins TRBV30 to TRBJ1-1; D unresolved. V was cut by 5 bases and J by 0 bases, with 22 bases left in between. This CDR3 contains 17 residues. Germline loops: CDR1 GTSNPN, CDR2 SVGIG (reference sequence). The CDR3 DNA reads TGTGCCTGGTCCCCGGGGTACTCCGGGGAGTTGAACACTGAAGCTTTCTTT. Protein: CAWSPGYSGELNTEAFF.

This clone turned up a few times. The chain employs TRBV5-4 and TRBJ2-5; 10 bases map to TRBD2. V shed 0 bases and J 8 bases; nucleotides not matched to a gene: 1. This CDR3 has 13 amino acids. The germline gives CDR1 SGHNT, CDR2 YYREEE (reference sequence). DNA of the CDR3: TGTGCCAGCAGCTTGGAACTAGCGGGAACCCAGTACTTC. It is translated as CASSLELAGTQYF. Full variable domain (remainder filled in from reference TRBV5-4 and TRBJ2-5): ETGVTQSPTHLIKTRGQQVTLRCSSQSGHNTVSWYQQALGQGPQFIFQYYREEENGRGNFPPRFSGLQFPNYSSELNVNALELDDSALYLCASSLELAGTQYFGPGTRLLVL.

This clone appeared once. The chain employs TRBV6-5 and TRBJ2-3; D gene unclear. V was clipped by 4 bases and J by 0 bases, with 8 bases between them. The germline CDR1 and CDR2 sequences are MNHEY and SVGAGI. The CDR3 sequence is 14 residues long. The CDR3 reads CASSSLRSTDTQYF. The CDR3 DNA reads TGTGCCAGCAGTTCCCTCCGGAGCACAGATACGCAGTATTTT.

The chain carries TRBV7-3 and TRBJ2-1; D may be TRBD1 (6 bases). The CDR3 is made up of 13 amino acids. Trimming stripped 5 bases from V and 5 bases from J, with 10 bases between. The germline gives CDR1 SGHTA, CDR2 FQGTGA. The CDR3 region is CASSLDSDNEQFF. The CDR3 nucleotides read TGTGCCAGCAGCCTGGACAGCGACAATGAGCAGTTCTTC.

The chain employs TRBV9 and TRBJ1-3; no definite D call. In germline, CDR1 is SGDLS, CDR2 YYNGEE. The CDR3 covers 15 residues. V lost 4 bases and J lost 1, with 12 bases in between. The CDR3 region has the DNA TGTGCCAGCAGCCAGAACAGTGGTTCTGGAAACACCATATATTTT. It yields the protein CASSQNSGSGNTIYF.

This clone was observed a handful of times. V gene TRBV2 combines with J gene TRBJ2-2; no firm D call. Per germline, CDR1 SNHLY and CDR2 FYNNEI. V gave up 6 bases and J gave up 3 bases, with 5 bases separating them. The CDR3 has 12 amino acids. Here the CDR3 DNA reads TGTGCCAGCAGCATAGACACCGGGGAGCTGTTTTTT. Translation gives CASSIDTGELFF. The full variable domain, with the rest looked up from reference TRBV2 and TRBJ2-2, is EPEVTQTPSHQVTQMGQEVILRCVPISNHLYFYWYRQILGQKVEFLVSFYNNEISEKSEIFDDQFSVERPDGSNFTLKIRSTKLEDSAMYFCASSIDTGELFFGEGSRLTVL.

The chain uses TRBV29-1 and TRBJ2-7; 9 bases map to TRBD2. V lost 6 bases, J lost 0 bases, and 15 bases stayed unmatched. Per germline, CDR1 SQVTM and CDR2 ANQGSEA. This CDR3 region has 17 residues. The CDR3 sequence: CSVLAGARLADSYEQYF. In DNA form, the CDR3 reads TGCAGCGTCCTGGCCGGGGCGCGACTAGCGGACTCCTACGAGCAGTACTTC.

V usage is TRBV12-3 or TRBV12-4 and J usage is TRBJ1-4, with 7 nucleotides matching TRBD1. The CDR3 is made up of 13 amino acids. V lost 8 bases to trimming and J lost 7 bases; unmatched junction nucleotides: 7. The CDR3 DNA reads TGTGCCAGCTTAGGGGGCTTCGCTGAAAAACTGTTTTTT. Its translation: CASLGGFAEKLFF.

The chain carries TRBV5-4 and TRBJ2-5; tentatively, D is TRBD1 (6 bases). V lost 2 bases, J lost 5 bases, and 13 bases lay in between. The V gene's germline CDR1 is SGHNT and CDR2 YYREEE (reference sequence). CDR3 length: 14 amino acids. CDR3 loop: CASSLQGRRETQYF. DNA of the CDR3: TGTGCCAGCAGCTTACAGGGCCGGCGGGAGACCCAGTACTTC.

The CDR3: CACLRGGGQPQHF. The DNA of the CDR3 is TGTGCCTGCTTGCGCGGGGGGGGCCAGCCCCAGCATTTT. The rearrangement links TRBV12-3 or TRBV12-4 to TRBJ1-5; tentatively, D is TRBD1 (6 bases). Trimming removed 11 bases from V and 7 bases from J, with 18 bases in between. The length of the CDR3 is 13 residues.

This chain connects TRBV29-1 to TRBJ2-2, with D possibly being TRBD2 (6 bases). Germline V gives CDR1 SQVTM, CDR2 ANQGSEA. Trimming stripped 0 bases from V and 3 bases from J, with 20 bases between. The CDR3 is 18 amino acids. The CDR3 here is CSVEEAGPRVGYTGELFF. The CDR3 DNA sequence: TGCAGCGTTGAAGAGGCGGGGCCCCGAGTTGGGTACACCGGGGAGCTGTTTTTT.

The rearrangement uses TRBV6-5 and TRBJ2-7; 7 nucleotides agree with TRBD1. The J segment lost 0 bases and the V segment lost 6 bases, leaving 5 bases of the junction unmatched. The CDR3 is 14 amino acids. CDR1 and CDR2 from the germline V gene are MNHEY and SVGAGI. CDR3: CASRGGQSSYEQYF. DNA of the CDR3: TGTGCCAGCAGAGGGGGACAGAGCTCCTACGAGCAGTACTTC.

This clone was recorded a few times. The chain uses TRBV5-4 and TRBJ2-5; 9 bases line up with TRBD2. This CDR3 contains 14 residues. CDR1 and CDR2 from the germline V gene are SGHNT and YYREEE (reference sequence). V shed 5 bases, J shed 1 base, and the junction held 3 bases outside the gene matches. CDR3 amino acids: CASRLAGFQETQYF. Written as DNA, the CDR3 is TGTGCCAGCAGGCTAGCGGGGTTCCAAGAGACCCAGTACTTC.

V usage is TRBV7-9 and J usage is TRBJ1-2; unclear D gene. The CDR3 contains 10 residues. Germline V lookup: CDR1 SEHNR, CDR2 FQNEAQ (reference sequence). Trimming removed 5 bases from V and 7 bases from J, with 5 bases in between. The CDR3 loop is CASSLGGYTF. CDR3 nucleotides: TGTGCCAGCAGCCTCGGTGGCTACACCTTC.